One sample yielded the 27 T cell receptor beta chains listed below, sequenced in a study of shared clonotypes between healthy human individuals. The assay was immunoSEQ multiplex PCR, and TCRdb's table has in-frame clones only and misses some. This table holds over 850,000 clones, 75% to 85% found once. The sequenced sample consisted of memory CD4+ T cells from PBMCs. Stated subset: CD45RA-negative fraction. Every receptor here comes from a man younger than 30 in good health. Some clones in this sample may be carry-over from other donors' samples.

As to this clone: The same CDR3 arises from other DNA sequences in this sample as well. The CDR3 spells CASSLTGGTEAFF. CDR3 nucleotides: TGTGCCAGCAGCCTCACGGGGGGGACTGAAGCTTTCTTT. This sequence joins TRBV7-9 and TRBJ1-1; TRBD1 might be the D (5 bases). Germline-derived CDR1 and CDR2 are SEHNR and FQNEAQ (reference sequence). The CDR3 totals 13 residues. The V end lost 5 bases, the J end lost 5 bases, and 12 bases lay between the germline ends.

This chain uses TRBV6-6 with TRBJ1-2; no definite D call. V lost 6 bases to trimming and J lost 7 bases, with 24 bases between them. The germline gives CDR1 MNHNY, CDR2 SVGAGI (reference sequence). This CDR3 spans 16 amino acids. The CDR3 protein is CASRQGYAAQSGGYTF. In DNA, the CDR3 is TGTGCCAGCAGGCAAGGGTACGCGGCCCAGTCGGGTGGCTACACCTTC.

The chain carries TRBV11-3 and TRBJ2-6; D unclear. V was clipped by 4 bases and J by 4 bases, with 11 bases between them. Germline loops: CDR1 SGHNT, CDR2 YENEEA. The CDR3 is made up of 15 amino acids. CDR3 loop: CASSSLGPGANVLTF. The CDR3, as DNA: TGTGCCAGCAGCTCCTTAGGCCCCGGGGCCAACGTCCTGACTTTC.

The chain links TRBV30 to TRBJ2-5; 9 bases fit TRBD2. Germline CDR1 GTSNPN, CDR2 SVGIG (reference sequence). V lost 3 bases to trimming and J lost 4 bases; unmatched junction nucleotides: 9. This CDR3 contains 15 residues. In nucleotides, the CDR3 is TGTGCCTGGAGCTATGGGGCGGGAGGGTTAGAGACCCAGTACTTC. Translated, it gives CAWSYGAGGLETQYF.

Notes on this clone: Since a much larger clone is just one base distant, this may be a read error. CDR3 sequence reads: CASSPRDTTDTRYF. DNA of the CDR3: TGTGCCAGCAGCCCTAGGGACACCACAGATACGCGGTATTTT. V usage is TRBV7-6 and J usage is TRBJ2-3; tentative D call: TRBD1 (6 bases). This CDR3 has 14 amino acids. Per the germline V gene, CDR1 is SGHVS and CDR2 is FNYEAQ.

The sample holds a few counts of this clone. This rearrangement joins TRBV27 to TRBJ1-1, with unresolved D. The CDR3 length is 12 residues. In germline, CDR1 is MNHEY, CDR2 SMNVEV (reference sequence). Trimming cost V 3 bases and J 7 bases, with 9 bases left between them. This chain's CDR3 is CASSFRPGEAFF. In DNA, the CDR3 is TGTGCCAGCAGTTTTAGGCCCGGTGAAGCTTTCTTT.

This rearrangement joins TRBV15 to TRBJ1-2; maybe TRBD1 (5 bases). The V and J ends lost 0 bases and 3 bases respectively, with 8 bases between them. Germline V gene lookup returns CDR1 LNHNV and CDR2 YYDKDF (reference sequence). The CDR3 consists of 14 residues. Here the CDR3 reads CATSRDRAYYGYTF. CDR3 DNA sequence: TGTGCCACCAGCAGAGACAGGGCCTACTATGGCTACACCTTC.

The chain links TRBV11-2 to TRBJ2-5; D is uncertain. The CDR3 runs to 16 residues. The V gene's germline CDR1 is SGHAT and CDR2 FQNNGV. V was shortened by 5 bases and J by 1 base, with 17 bases between the two germline ends. The CDR3 loop is CASSPGVADLQETQYF. The CDR3 nucleotides read TGTGCCAGCAGCCCCGGTGTGGCGGACCTCCAAGAGACCCAGTACTTC.

J is TRBJ2-3 and V is TRBV5-4, with 14 positions matching TRBD2. This CDR3 has 18 residues. V gave up 4 bases and J gave up 6 bases; unmatched junction bases: 13. Germline lookup yields CDR1 SGHNT and CDR2 YYREEE (reference sequence). The CDR3 sequence is CASSPGTSGSWSVDTQYF. As DNA, the CDR3 is TGTGCCAGCAGCCCCGGGACTAGCGGGAGTTGGAGTGTGGATACGCAGTATTTT.

This clone is a singleton in its sample. V and J are TRBV7-6 and TRBJ2-2; maybe TRBD2 (6 bases). V lost 6 bases and J lost 7, with 18 bases in between. Germline values: CDR1 SGHVS, CDR2 FNYEAQ. The CDR3 consists of 15 residues. CDR3 coding DNA: TGTGCCAGCAGACCCGGACTATCGTTTGGCGGGGAGCTGTTTTTT. Encoded protein: CASRPGLSFGGELFF.

In this sample, this clone turned up a few times. The chain employs TRBV28 and TRBJ2-7; the D is unclear. CDR3 length: 13 residues. Trimming cost V 3 bases and J 4 bases, with 10 bases left between them. Per the germline V gene, CDR1 is MDHEN and CDR2 is SYDVKM. The CDR3: CASSLSAGYEQYF. The CDR3 DNA follows: TGTGCCAGCAGTTTGTCAGCAGGTTACGAGCAGTACTTC. Variable domain in full (rest from reference TRBV28 and TRBJ2-7): DVKVTQSSRYLVKRTGEKVFLECVQDMDHENMFWYRQDPGLGLRLIYFSYDVKMKEKGDIPEGYSVSREKKERFSLILESASTNQTSMYLCASSLSAGYEQYFGPGTRLTVT.

The chain joins TRBV6-1 to TRBJ1-5; D is unresolved. The germline V and J ends were trimmed by 5 bases and 6 bases, with 14 bases remaining between them. This CDR3 is built from 14 residues. Looked up from germline, CDR1 is MNHNS and CDR2 is SASEGT. The DNA of the CDR3 is TGTGCCAGCAGTACTTTCCTTTTAGGTCAGCCCCAGCATTTT. Encoded protein: CASSTFLLGQPQHF.

About this clone itself: The identical CDR3 is also encoded by other nucleotide sequences in the sample. The chain recombines TRBV7-3 with TRBJ2-2; D gene ambiguous. This CDR3 spans 13 amino acids. V was clipped by 8 bases and J by 2 bases, with 9 bases between them. Per germline, CDR1 SGHTA and CDR2 FQGTGA. The CDR3 bases are TGTGCCAGCTCGACTGGTAACACCGGGGAGCTGTTTTTT. Amino acids: CASSTGNTGELFF.

Only one count was recorded for this clone. The rearrangement uses TRBV18 and TRBJ2-6; 10 bases fit TRBD2. This CDR3 is 18 amino acids long. V shed 1 base and J 0 bases; nucleotides not matched to a gene: 3. Germline CDR1 is KGHSH and CDR2 is LQKENI. This CDR3 is CASSPLPSGSSGANVLTF. CDR3 sequence (DNA): TGTGCCAGCTCACCACTGCCTAGCGGGAGCTCTGGGGCCAACGTCCTGACTTTC.

This sequence joins TRBV25-1 and TRBJ2-1; TRBD2 aligns across 9 bases. The J segment lost 7 bases and the V segment lost 3 bases, leaving 7 bases of the junction unmatched. The CDR3 runs to 15 residues. Germline V CDR1 and CDR2: MGHDK, SYGVNS. For the CDR3, the DNA is TGTGCCAGCAGTGAGGCAGGGACTAGCATGAATGAGCAGTTCTTC. This codes for CASSEAGTSMNEQFF.

V usage is TRBV7-2 and J usage is TRBJ2-1, with 9 bases fitting TRBD2. The CDR3 totals 16 residues. Germline assignment: CDR1 SGHTA and CDR2 FQGNSA. Trimming removed 6 bases from V and 9 bases from J; junction bases left unmatched: 15. The CDR3 DNA is TGTGCCAGCAGTCACCCCACGGCTAGCGGGAATGGTGAGCAGTTCTTC. It yields the protein CASSHPTASGNGEQFF.

The gene calls are TRBV10-3 and TRBJ2-7; 7 nucleotides match TRBD1. CDR3 length: 14 residues. The germline gives CDR1 ENHRY, CDR2 SYGVKD. The trim removed 6 bases at V and 7 bases at J, leaving 12 bases unmatched. The CDR3 DNA reads as TGTGCCATCAGCAGGGGGTACGAAGGGGGAGAGCAGTACTTC. It encodes CAISRGYEGGEQYF.

The V and J genes are TRBV28 and TRBJ2-7, with a possible D match to TRBD2 (5 bases). CDR1 MDHEN and CDR2 SYDVKM come from the germline V gene. V was clipped by 5 bases and J by 4 bases, with 18 bases between them. The CDR3 contains 15 residues. CDR3 in amino acids: CASSPRTPRWYEQYF. CDR3 in DNA: TGTGCCAGCAGTCCTCGGACTCCTCGGTGGTACGAGCAGTACTTC.

The chain combines TRBV11-3 with TRBJ2-7; D perhaps matches TRBD1 (5 bases). CDR3 length: 17 residues. V lost 0 bases to trimming and J lost 4 bases, with 19 bases between them. Germline lookup yields CDR1 SGHNT and CDR2 YENEEA. The CDR3 region is CASSLDGARYHGYEQYF. CDR3 in DNA: TGTGCCAGCAGCTTAGATGGGGCGCGATACCACGGGTACGAGCAGTACTTC. The full variable domain, in which reference TRBV11-3 and TRBJ2-7 provide the parts outside the CDR3, is EAGVVQSPRYKIIEKKQPVAFWCNPISGHNTLYWYLQNLGQGPELLIRYENEEAVDDSQLPKDRFSAERLKGVDSTLKIQPAELGDSAVYLCASSLDGARYHGYEQYFGPGTRLTVT.

The rearrangement joins TRBV5-3 to TRBJ1-1; no clear D gene. TRBV5-3 is an ORF, and what it does is uncertain. Trimming took 0 bases from V and 7 from J, leaving 10 bases between them. This CDR3 is built from 13 residues. In DNA form, the CDR3 reads TGTGCCAGAAGCTTGGGAGGACTATTTGAAGCTTTCTTT. It specifies CARSLGGLFEAFF.

The CDR3 DNA sequence: TGTGCCAGCAGAGGGGGGCTTAAAAGGGGCGAGCAGTACTTC. Residues: CASRGGLKRGEQYF. The rearrangement links TRBV28 to TRBJ2-7; D may be TRBD1 or TRBD2 (6 bases each). The CDR3 covers 14 residues. Per the germline V gene, CDR1 is MDHEN and CDR2 is SYDVKM. The V end was cut by 6 bases, the J end by 6 bases, with 18 bases between.

This clone was seen once. This sequence joins TRBV4-1 and TRBJ2-4; possible D gene TRBD1, 6 bases. Per the germline V gene, CDR1 is MGHRA and CDR2 is YSYEKL. The germline V and J ends were trimmed by 2 bases and 10 bases, with 21 bases remaining between them. This CDR3 has 16 residues. DNA for the CDR3: TGCGCCAGCAGCCAACTTGGGAACAGGGCCCCGGGTATTCAGTACTTC. This translates into CASSQLGNRAPGIQYF.

The J gene is TRBJ1-2, the V gene TRBV18; D ambiguous. V was shortened by 4 bases and J by 6 bases, with 12 bases between the two germline ends. Germline lookup yields CDR1 KGHSH and CDR2 LQKENI. CDR3 size: 13 residues. The CDR3 region is CASSLGPTDGYTF. CDR3 DNA sequence: TGTGCCAGCTCACTAGGACCTACTGATGGCTACACCTTC.

J is TRBJ2-1 and V is TRBV2; TRBD2 matches at 11 bases. Germline CDR1 and CDR2: SNHLY and FYNNEI. Trimming removed 5 bases from V and 7 bases from J; junction bases left unmatched: 10. The CDR3 is 16 amino acids. The CDR3, as DNA: TGTGCCAGCAGTCCTACCACTAGCGGGAGCGGGAATGAGCAGTTCTTC. Its protein product is CASSPTTSGSGNEQFF.

The gene calls are TRBV5-1 and TRBJ1-4, with D possibly being TRBD1 (5 bases). Germline-derived CDR1 and CDR2 are SGHRS and YFSETQ. CDR3 length: 13 residues. V was clipped by 5 bases and J by 5 bases, with 10 bases between them. The CDR3 coding sequence is TGCGCCAGCAGACAGGATAAGAATGAAAAACTGTTTTTT. It yields the protein CASRQDKNEKLFF. The whole variable domain, filled in from reference TRBV5-1 and TRBJ1-4, reads KAGVTQTPRYLIKTRGQQVTLSCSPISGHRSVSWYQQTPGQGLQFLFEYFSETQRNKGNFPGRFSGRQFSNSRSEMNVSTLELGDSALYLCASRQDKNEKLFFGSGTQLSVL.

This chain links TRBV10-3 with TRBJ1-1; weak D call: TRBD1 (5 bases). This CDR3 has 15 residues. Germline loops: CDR1 ENHRY, CDR2 SYGVKD. The germline V and J ends were trimmed by 4 bases and 4 bases, with 16 bases remaining between them. The CDR3 sequence: CAISGAGGPGTEAFF. Written as DNA, the CDR3 is TGTGCCATCAGTGGGGCCGGGGGACCGGGCACTGAAGCTTTCTTT.

The chain uses TRBV7-7 and TRBJ2-2, with D uncertain. The germline V gene encodes CDR1 SSHAT and CDR2 FNYEAQ (reference sequence). Trimming pared 1 base from V and 7 bases from J, leaving 7 bases between. The CDR3 is made up of 13 amino acids. This CDR3 is CASSLGRLGELFF. The CDR3 DNA reads as TGTGCCAGCAGCTTAGGACGCCTCGGGGAGCTGTTTTTT. The full variable domain, rest sourced from reference TRBV7-7 and TRBJ2-2, is GAGVSQSPRYKVTKRGQDVTLRCDPISSHATLYWYQQALGQGPEFLTYFNYEAQPDKSGLPSDRFSAERPEGSISTLTIQRTEQRDSAMYRCASSLGRLGELFFGEGSRLTVL.